One sample yielded the 23 T cell receptor beta chains listed below, sequenced in a study of cytomegalovirus exposure and HLA in healthy donors. PCR amplification relied on 60 Vbeta primers (plus 13 Jbeta primers). Sequencing was performed with immunoSEQ multiplex PCR; in TCRdb, only in-frame clones are kept and a portion is missing. This table lists under 45,000 clones. The material sequenced was PBMCs. Every receptor here comes from a male donor in good health and CMV-seronegative.

This chain joins TRBV9 and TRBJ2-5; the D gene is possibly TRBD2 (6 bases). Looked up from germline, CDR1 is SGDLS and CDR2 is YYNGEE. CDR3 length equals 15 residues. The ends were cut back, 0 bases at V and 11 bases at J, with 20 bases in the middle. CDR3 sequence reads: CASSVGSGRDREQYF. The DNA for the CDR3 is TGTGCCAGCAGCGTAGGTTCAGGGCGGGATAGGGAGCAGTACTTC.

The J gene is TRBJ2-3, the V gene TRBV7-9; 9 positions agree with TRBD2. Losses at the gene ends were 6 bases for V and 0 bases for J; bases not matched to a gene: 10. Germline CDR1 and CDR2: SEHNR and FQNEAQ (reference sequence). The CDR3 has 17 residues. This CDR3 is CASSPTLAGPSTDTQYF. DNA for the CDR3: TGTGCCAGCAGTCCTACCCTAGCGGGGCCTAGCACAGATACGCAGTATTTT.

The chain combines TRBV9 with TRBJ1-2, with D hard to call. CDR3 length: 19 residues. The V gene's germline CDR1 is SGDLS and CDR2 YYNGEE. Trimming removed 0 bases from V and 0 bases from J, with 21 bases in between. The CDR3 spells CASSVATRGVVSTNYGYTF. DNA for the CDR3: TGTGCCAGCAGCGTAGCTACGCGCGGGGTAGTTAGCACTAACTATGGCTACACCTTC.

With respect to this clone: Distinct nucleotide sequences in the sample also encode this CDR3. V gene TRBV9 combines with J gene TRBJ2-3, with 7 nucleotides matching TRBD2. The germline gives CDR1 SGDLS, CDR2 YYNGEE. The CDR3 covers 16 residues. The J segment lost 2 bases and the V segment lost 0 bases, leaving 6 bases of the junction unmatched. The DNA for the CDR3 is TGTGCCAGCAGCGTAGGAAGCGGGGCTGTCACAGATACGCAGTATTTT. Protein: CASSVGSGAVTDTQYF.

The V call is TRBV19, the J call TRBJ2-7; 10 bases are shared with TRBD1. CDR1 is LNHDA, CDR2 SQIVND, per germline (reference sequence). This CDR3 comprises 15 residues. J was trimmed by 4 bases and V by 5 bases; bases with no gene match: 8. The CDR3: CASSPGTGDVYEQYF. The CDR3 nucleotides read TGTGCCAGTAGTCCCGGGACAGGGGATGTTTACGAGCAGTACTTC.

V gene TRBV2 combines with J gene TRBJ1-1, with TRBD1 identical over 10 bases. This CDR3 is 15 amino acids long. J lost 0 bases, V lost 8 bases, and 6 bases had no gene match. CDR1 and CDR2 (germline): SNHLY, FYNNEI. The CDR3, as DNA: TGTGCCAGCGGTTGGGACAGGGGAATGAACACTGAAGCTTTCTTT. It yields the protein CASGWDRGMNTEAFF.

The V and J genes are TRBV6-1 and TRBJ2-4; no clear D. Germline V gene sequence: CDR1 MNHNS, CDR2 SASEGT. V was shortened by 2 bases and J by 1 base, with 15 bases between the two germline ends. CDR3 length: 17 residues. The CDR3 loop reads CASSEYEYPTAKNIQYF. The CDR3 DNA reads as TGTGCCAGCAGTGAATACGAGTACCCAACGGCCAAAAACATTCAGTACTTC.

The CDR3 coding sequence is TGTGCCACCAGCAGAGGACACGGGGGAGGGCAGCCCCAGCATTTT. Its translation: CATSRGHGGGQPQHF. The chain has TRBV15 and TRBJ1-5, with a weak D call TRBD1 (5 bases). V was pared by 1 base and J by 7 bases, with 14 bases between. The length of the CDR3 is 15 residues. Germline V gene lookup returns CDR1 LNHNV and CDR2 YYDKDF (reference sequence).

CDR3 DNA: TGTGCCAGCAGCGTACTAGCGGGGGGAGGGGAGACCCAGTACTTC. Encoded protein: CASSVLAGGGETQYF. The chain joins TRBV9 to TRBJ2-5; TRBD2 matches 11 bases. The V gene end was trimmed by 1 base and the J gene end by 5 bases; junction bases not matched to a gene: 4. The CDR3 is 15 amino acids. Germline V gene sequence: CDR1 SGDLS, CDR2 YYNGEE. The whole variable domain, filled in from reference TRBV9 and TRBJ2-5, reads DSGVTQTPKHLITATGQRVTLRCSPRSGDLSVYWYQQSLDQGLQFLIQYYNGEERAKGNILERFSAQQFPDLHSELNLSSLELGDSALYFCASSVLAGGGETQYFGPGTRLLVL.

This CDR3 is CASSQTGSLNSPLHF. CDR3 coding DNA: TGTGCCAGCAGCCAGACAGGGAGCCTCAATTCACCCCTCCACTTT. The chain links TRBV4-2 to TRBJ1-6, with 7 bases fitting TRBD1. The V and J ends lost 3 bases and 7 bases, in that order; junction bases with no gene match: 6. The germline gives CDR1 LGHNA, CDR2 YNFKEQ. The CDR3 is 15 amino acids.

The chain is built from TRBV7-2 and TRBJ1-1; 7 positions match TRBD1. Trimming cost V 10 bases and J 0 bases; bases outside gene matches: 5. CDR3 length: 13 residues. CDR1 is SGHTA, CDR2 FQGNSA, per germline. Written as DNA, the CDR3 is TGTGCCACCCTGGACAGGTTGAACACTGAAGCTTTCTTT. It encodes CATLDRLNTEAFF. Full variable domain (missing parts from reference TRBV7-2 and TRBJ1-1): GAGVSQSPSNKVTEKGKDVELRCDPISGHTALYWYRQSLGQGLEFLIYFQGNSAPDKSGLPSDRFSAERTGGSVSTLTIQRTQQEDSAVYLCATLDRLNTEAFFGQGTRLTVV.

The chain employs TRBV28 and TRBJ2-7, with D possibly TRBD1 on 5 matching bases. With 2 bases removed from V and 1 base from J, the gap between germline ends came to 9 bases. The CDR3 extends over 14 amino acids. From germline, CDR1 is MDHEN and CDR2 SYDVKM. The CDR3 DNA is TGTGCCAGCAGTTTAAGGCAGGGTTCCTACGAGCAGTACTTC. Its translation is CASSLRQGSYEQYF.

The V and J genes are TRBV6-5 and TRBJ1-4; TRBD1 matches 7 bases. This CDR3 comprises 14 residues. With V trimmed by 0 bases and J by 8 bases, 3 bases remained unmatched. The germline gives CDR1 MNHEY, CDR2 SVGAGI. CDR3: CASSYSRGSEKLFF. The CDR3 DNA reads TGTGCCAGCAGTTACTCCAGGGGGAGCGAAAAACTGTTTTTT.

This rearrangement joins TRBV6-1 to TRBJ2-1; 12 bases match TRBD2. The CDR3 has 14 amino acids. Germline V gene lookup returns CDR1 MNHNS and CDR2 SASEGT. The V and J ends lost 8 bases and 4 bases, in that order; junction bases with no gene match: 3. For the CDR3, the DNA is TGTGCCAGCCGACTAGCGGGGGTGTACAATGAGCAGTTCTTC. Protein product: CASRLAGVYNEQFF.

The genes are TRBV9 and TRBJ1-6; D uncertain. The CDR3 extends over 15 amino acids. The ends were cut back, 4 bases at V and 10 bases at J, with 18 bases in the middle. CDR1 is SGDLS, CDR2 YYNGEE, per germline. CDR3 region: CASSPRGGSGSPLHF. The CDR3 bases are TGTGCCAGCAGCCCAAGAGGAGGGAGTGGGTCACCCCTCCACTTT.

The chain joins TRBV30 to TRBJ2-5; 7 bases align to TRBD2. With the DNA end fitting TRBJ2-7 better, the J assignment may be wrong. The germline V gene has CDR1 GTSNPN and CDR2 SVGIG (reference sequence). There are 15 residues in the CDR3. CDR3 protein: CAWMLPGGYSYEQYF. As DNA, the CDR3 is TGTGCCTGGATGCTACCGGGAGGTTACTCCTACGAGCAGTACTTC.

The chain combines TRBV7-9 with TRBJ1-1; D call uncertain. Germline V CDR1 and CDR2: SEHNR, FQNEAQ (reference sequence). V lost 4 bases, J lost 7 bases, and 7 bases lay in between. The length of the CDR3 is 11 residues. CDR3 DNA sequence: TGTGCCAGCAGCTCTTTGAGTGAAGCTTTCTTT. Its translation: CASSSLSEAFF.

This rearrangement joins TRBV27 to TRBJ1-3, with 8 bases identical to TRBD1. Germline V gene data show CDR1 as MNHEY and CDR2 as SMNVEV (reference sequence). J lost 3 bases, V lost 7 bases, and 5 bases had no gene match. The CDR3 is 14 residues long. The CDR3 DNA sequence: TGTGCCAGCAAACAGGGGGTGGATGGAAACACCATATATTTT. It is translated as CASKQGVDGNTIYF.

The V call is TRBV5-1, the J call TRBJ1-1; unclear D gene. V lost 0 bases, J lost 1 base, and 4 bases lay in between. Germline CDR1 is SGHRS and CDR2 is YFSETQ. The CDR3 length is 13 residues. The CDR3 reads CASSLDRNTEAFF. In DNA form, the CDR3 reads TGCGCCAGCAGCTTGGACAGGAACACTGAAGCTTTCTTT.

V usage is TRBV19 and J usage is TRBJ2-3, with D maybe TRBD1 (5 bases). This CDR3 has 13 residues. V shed 7 bases and J shed 0 bases, with 8 bases lying between them. Looked up from germline, CDR1 is LNHDA and CDR2 is SQIVND (reference sequence). The CDR3 DNA sequence: TGTGCCAGTAAGGCAGGGAGCACAGATACGCAGTATTTT. Amino acid sequence: CASKAGSTDTQYF.

The V call is TRBV6-6, the J call TRBJ1-5, with 8 bases matching TRBD1. This CDR3 is built from 14 residues. The V and J ends lost 4 bases and 7 bases, in that order; junction bases with no gene match: 6. CDR1 is MNHNY and CDR2 is SVGAGI in the germline V gene (reference sequence). The CDR3 is CASSFRQGRQPQHF. The DNA of the CDR3 is TGTGCCAGCAGTTTCAGACAGGGGAGACAGCCCCAGCATTTT.

The J gene is TRBJ1-5, the V gene TRBV2, with D maybe TRBD1 (6 bases). From germline, CDR1 is SNHLY and CDR2 FYNNEI. This CDR3 has 13 amino acids. Trimming took off 10 bases at V and 2 bases at J, with 12 bases between the two ends. The CDR3 region has the DNA TGTGCCACCCAAGGGGGGGGCAATCAGCCCCAGCATTTT. Protein: CATQGGGNQPQHF.

The chain links TRBV11-2 to TRBJ1-1; 10 nucleotides match TRBD1. With V trimmed by 5 bases and J by 3 bases, 12 bases remained unmatched. The CDR3 runs 17 residues. The germline V gene encodes CDR1 SGHAT and CDR2 FQNNGV. In DNA, the CDR3 is TGTGCCAGCAGCCTCAGGGACAGGGGTTTTCGCGACACTGAAGCTTTCTTT. Translating it yields CASSLRDRGFRDTEAFF.